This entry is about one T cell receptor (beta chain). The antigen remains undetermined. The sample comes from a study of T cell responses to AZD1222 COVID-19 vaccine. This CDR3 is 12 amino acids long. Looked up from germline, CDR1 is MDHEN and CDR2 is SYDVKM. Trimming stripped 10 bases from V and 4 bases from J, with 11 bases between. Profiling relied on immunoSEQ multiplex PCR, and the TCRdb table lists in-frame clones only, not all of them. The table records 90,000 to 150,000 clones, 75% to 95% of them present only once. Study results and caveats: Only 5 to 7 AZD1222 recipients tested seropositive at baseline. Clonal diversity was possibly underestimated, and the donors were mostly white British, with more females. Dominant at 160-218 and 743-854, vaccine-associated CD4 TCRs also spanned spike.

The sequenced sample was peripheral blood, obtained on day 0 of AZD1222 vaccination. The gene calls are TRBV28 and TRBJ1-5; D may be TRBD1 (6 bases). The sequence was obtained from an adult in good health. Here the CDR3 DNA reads TGTGCCATACAAGGGGGGAATCAGCCCCAGCATTTT. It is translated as CAIQGGNQPQHF.